These 30 T cell receptor beta chains came from one sample sequenced in a study. TCRdb reanalysed the 5' RACE reads using MiXCR and keeps one entry per CDR3 protein. This sample has 8,500 to 9,500 distinct CDR3 sequences; less than 65% occur once, and the top ten carry 6.2%. Sequencing was performed on tumor-infiltrating memory CD4+ T cells sorted from the breast tumor. Subset defined: memory CD4+ T cells, CD4+CD45RO+CD25-. Every receptor here comes from a female donor with breast cancer.

This clonotype was found once. The chain combines TRBV20-1 with TRBJ2-7; D possibly corresponds to TRBD1 (6 bases). V shed 5 bases and J shed 0 bases, with 8 bases lying between them. The length of the CDR3 is 12 residues. The germline gives CDR1 DFQATT, CDR2 SNEGSKA (reference sequence). CDR3 nucleotides: TGCAGTGCTCGGACAGCCTCCTACGAGCAGTACTTC. Translating it yields CSARTASYEQYF.

V usage is TRBV7-8 and J usage is TRBJ2-1, with a possible D match to TRBD2 (6 bases). CDR3 length: 12 residues. Trimming removed 0 bases at V and 15 bases at J, with 12 bases between. Germline V gene lookup returns CDR1 SGHVS and CDR2 FQNEAQ. CDR3 protein: CASSLAGGDGFF. The CDR3 DNA is TGTGCCAGCAGCTTAGCTGGCGGGGATGGGTTCTTC.

DNA of the CDR3: TGCGCCAGCAGCTCTGGGGACTCCTACAATGAGCAGTTCTTC. This codes for CASSSGDSYNEQFF. V usage is TRBV5-1 and J usage is TRBJ2-1; D uncertain. V gave up 3 bases and J gave up 0 bases, with 7 bases separating them. This CDR3 comprises 14 residues. Per the germline V gene, CDR1 is SGHRS and CDR2 is YFSETQ. Using reference TRBV5-1 and TRBJ2-1 for the parts outside the CDR3, the full variable domain is KAGVTQTPRYLIKTRGQQVTLSCSPISGHRSVSWYQQTPGQGLQFLFEYFSETQRNKGNFPGRFSGRQFSNSRSEMNVSTLELGDSALYLCASSSGDSYNEQFFGPGTRLTVL.

The chain employs TRBV29-1 and TRBJ2-5; 7 bases align to TRBD1. Unmatched junction bases numbered 10, after V lost 6 bases and J lost 6 bases. CDR1 SQVTM and CDR2 ANQGSEA come from the germline V gene. The CDR3 runs 13 residues. CDR3 sequence: CSVQAPTGKTQYF. The CDR3, as DNA: TGCAGCGTGCAGGCGCCGACAGGGAAGACCCAGTACTTC.

This clonotype was detected only a few times. This chain joins TRBV6-5 and TRBJ2-3; 8 nucleotides align to TRBD2. This CDR3 region has 14 residues. Germline CDR1 reads MNHEY; CDR2 reads SVGAGI. V trimming: 6 bases; J trimming: 6 bases; junction bases outside the gene matches: 8. The CDR3 nucleotides are TGTGCCAGCAGGTCCAGCGGGAGAGGCGATACGCAGTATTTT. It translates to CASRSSGRGDTQYF.

This clonotype was seen more than once but under ten times. The chain employs TRBV5-1 and TRBJ1-1; maybe TRBD1 (5 bases). The CDR3 runs 14 residues. Germline V gene lookup returns CDR1 SGHRS and CDR2 YFSETQ. The V end was cut by 4 bases, the J end by 2 bases, with 12 bases between. The CDR3 region has the DNA TGCGCCAGCAGCACGGGACCGAGCAACACTGAAGCTTTCTTT. The encoded protein is CASSTGPSNTEAFF.

The V call is TRBV4-3, the J call TRBJ1-2, with TRBD1 matching over 7 bases. The CDR3 runs 15 residues. Per the germline V gene, CDR1 is LGHNA and CDR2 is YSLEER. The V gene end was trimmed by 2 bases and the J gene end by 5 bases; junction bases not matched to a gene: 8. CDR3 nucleotide sequence: TGCGCCAGCAGCCAAATAGGGACAGCTCCTTATGGCTACACCTTC. The encoded protein is CASSQIGTAPYGYTF.

The gene calls are TRBV7-2 and TRBJ1-2; D is possibly TRBD1 (5 bases). CDR1 is SGHTA and CDR2 is FQGNSA in the germline V gene. The CDR3 is made up of 15 amino acids. V was pared by 5 bases and J by 4 bases, with 17 bases between. Written as DNA, the CDR3 is TGTGCCAGCAGCCCGTACCTACAGGCGACCTATGGCTACACCTTC. Amino acids: CASSPYLQATYGYTF.

With respect to this clonotype: At one end, the junction sequence differs from germline, possibly due to a read error. This chain links TRBV12-3 or TRBV12-4 with TRBJ2-5; D is unresolved. The CDR3 totals 14 residues. CDR3 DNA: TGCGCCAGCAGTTTACCCTACAGCCAAGAGACCCAGTACTTC. The encoded protein is CASSLPYSQETQYF.

This chain connects TRBV18 to TRBJ1-4; 8 bases map to TRBD1. Per the germline V gene, CDR1 is KGHSH and CDR2 is LQKENI. After removal of 9 bases from V and 2 bases from J, the junction contained 8 bases not matched to a gene. This CDR3 has 15 residues. The CDR3 loop is CASSSSGGTNEKLFF. In nucleotides, the CDR3 is TGTGCCAGTTCATCCTCAGGGGGCACTAATGAAAAACTGTTTTTT.

This clonotype was counted between two and nine times. The chain links TRBV7-8 to TRBJ1-2; no firm D call. The CDR3 contains 13 residues. In germline, CDR1 is SGHVS, CDR2 FQNEAQ. V lost 8 bases, J lost 0 bases, and 10 bases lay in between. The chain's CDR3 is CASGSLSNYGYTF. The CDR3 nucleotides are TGTGCCAGCGGGAGCCTTTCTAACTATGGCTACACCTTC. The variable domain in full, with the rest retrieved from reference TRBV7-8 and TRBJ1-2, is GAGVSQSPRYKVAKRGQDVALRCDPISGHVSLFWYQQALGQGPEFLTYFQNEAQLDKSGLPSDRFFAERPEGSVSTLKIQRTQQEDSAVYLCASGSLSNYGYTFGSGTRLTVV.

The V gene is TRBV7-3, the J gene TRBJ2-3; 9 nucleotides agree with TRBD2. The CDR3 has 15 amino acids. V lost 5 bases, J lost 0 bases, and 3 bases stayed unmatched. Germline V lookup: CDR1 SGHTA, CDR2 FQGTGA. The CDR3 is CASSPAGGSTDTQYF. DNA of the CDR3: TGTGCCAGCAGCCCTGCGGGGGGGAGCACAGATACGCAGTATTTT.

This rearrangement joins TRBV29-1 to TRBJ1-2; unclear D gene. This CDR3 comprises 12 residues. Germline V gene lookup returns CDR1 SQVTM and CDR2 ANQGSEA. V lost 7 bases, J lost 4 bases, and 13 bases lay in between. Here the CDR3 DNA reads TGCAGCGCTAAAGGAACAGTCTATGGCTACACCTTC. Translated, it gives CSAKGTVYGYTF. Supplemented by reference TRBV29-1 and TRBJ1-2, the full variable domain reads SAVISQKPSRDICQRGTSLTIQCQVDSQVTMMFWYRQQPGQSLTLIATANQGSEATYESGFVIDKFPISRPNLTFSTLTVSNMSPEDSSIYLCSAKGTVYGYTFGSGTRLTVV.

The chain couples TRBV19 to TRBJ1-1, with a tentative D call TRBD1 (6 bases). The CDR3 contains 14 residues. CDR1 LNHDA and CDR2 SQIVND come from the germline V gene (reference sequence). V lost 5 bases and J lost 1, with 11 bases in between. The CDR3: CASSVQGRNTEAFF. CDR3 nucleotide sequence: TGTGCCAGTAGTGTACAGGGCCGGAACACTGAAGCTTTCTTT.

This clonotype has a handful of counts. V is TRBV4-3 and J is TRBJ2-2; D possibly uses TRBD1 or TRBD2 (5 bases each). The CDR3 consists of 14 residues. Germline V gives CDR1 LGHNA, CDR2 YSLEER. Trimming left V 7 bases short and J 5 bases short, with 14 bases between. This CDR3 reads CASNHLGGTGELFF. The DNA for the CDR3 is TGCGCCAGCAACCATCTTGGGGGAACCGGGGAGCTGTTTTTT.

This clonotype was found a few times. V gene TRBV7-8 combines with J gene TRBJ2-1, with D perhaps TRBD1 or TRBD2 (5 bases each). This CDR3 contains 16 residues. CDR1 is SGHVS, CDR2 FQNEAQ, per germline. Trimming removed 2 bases at V and 6 bases at J, with 17 bases between. For the CDR3, the DNA is TGTGCCAGCAGCTTACCTGGTCGGGGCAGCGGCAATGAGCAGTTCTTC. This gives the protein CASSLPGRGSGNEQFF. Full variable domain (missing parts from reference TRBV7-8 and TRBJ2-1): GAGVSQSPRYKVAKRGQDVALRCDPISGHVSLFWYQQALGQGPEFLTYFQNEAQLDKSGLPSDRFFAERPEGSVSTLKIQRTQQEDSAVYLCASSLPGRGSGNEQFFGPGTRLTVL.

V usage is TRBV20-1 and J usage is TRBJ1-5, with D hard to call. CDR1 DFQATT and CDR2 SNEGSKA come from the germline V gene (reference sequence). The CDR3 has 14 residues. The V gene lost 0 bases and the J gene lost 8 bases, with 14 bases spanning the gap. CDR3 in amino acids: CSARDLGEMKPQHF. CDR3 nucleotides: TGCAGTGCTAGAGATCTCGGGGAGATGAAGCCCCAGCATTTT.

The chain combines TRBV3-1 with TRBJ2-7, with D perhaps given as TRBD1 or TRBD2 (5 bases each). The CDR3 is 15 residues long. Germline CDR1 is LGHDT and CDR2 is YNNKEL (reference sequence). V lost 1 base to trimming and J lost 0 bases, with 10 bases between them. CDR3 coding DNA: TGTGCCAGCAGCCAAGGGGGACCGAGCTCCTACGAGCAGTACTTC. Encoded protein: CASSQGGPSSYEQYF.

The sample holds one count of this clonotype. The chain joins TRBV28 to TRBJ1-2, with D tentatively TRBD1 (5 bases). The CDR3 runs 17 residues. Germline V gene sequence: CDR1 MDHEN, CDR2 SYDVKM. The germline V and J ends were trimmed by 6 bases and 3 bases, with 23 bases remaining between them. CDR3 nucleotides: TGTGCCAGCAGAGGGGCGCGGGGGTTAAGTAGGGACTATGGCTACACCTTC. This sequence encodes CASRGARGLSRDYGYTF.

The rearrangement joins TRBV7-9 to TRBJ2-3; a possible D gene is TRBD2 (6 bases). Germline CDR1 and CDR2: SEHNR and FQNEAQ (reference sequence). The germline V and J ends were trimmed by 1 base and 4 bases, with 6 bases remaining between them. This CDR3 has 13 residues. DNA of the CDR3: TGTGCCAGCAGCTTAGGGGGGGCAGATACGCAGTATTTT. This translates into CASSLGGADTQYF. The full variable domain, its missing parts supplied by reference TRBV7-9 and TRBJ2-3, is DTGVSQNPRHKITKRGQNVTFRCDPISEHNRLYWYRQTLGQGPEFLTYFQNEAQLEKSRLLSDRFSAERPKGSFSTLEIQRTEQGDSAMYLCASSLGGADTQYFGPGTRLTVL.

This clonotype was detected a few times. The chain has TRBV5-1 and TRBJ2-3, with a weak D call TRBD2 (5 bases). Germline CDR1 SGHRS, CDR2 YFSETQ. This CDR3 is built from 14 residues. Trimming stripped 6 bases from V and 7 bases from J, with 18 bases between. The CDR3 DNA sequence: TGCGCCAGCACCTCCTTGGGGAGCGAGCATACGCAGTATTTT. Its translation is CASTSLGSEHTQYF.

The rearrangement uses TRBV12-3 or TRBV12-4 and TRBJ2-7; 7 bases match TRBD2. The length of the CDR3 is 17 residues. Trimming at V came to 1 base and at J to 2 bases, leaving 11 bases not matched to a gene. In DNA form, the CDR3 reads TGTGCCAGCAGTTTAGGGTCTTGGAGCGGGGACCCCTACGAGCAGTACTTC. Its translation: CASSLGSWSGDPYEQYF.

V and J are TRBV5-5 and TRBJ1-6; a possible D gene is TRBD1 (5 bases). Germline-derived CDR1 and CDR2 are SGHKS and YYEKEE (reference sequence). V was shortened by 2 bases and J by 3 bases, with 12 bases between the two germline ends. This CDR3 has 16 residues. Here the CDR3 reads CASSLWGVDYNSPLHF. Written as DNA, the CDR3 is TGTGCCAGCAGCTTATGGGGCGTAGACTATAATTCACCCCTCCACTTT. Supplemented by reference TRBV5-5 and TRBJ1-6, the full variable domain reads DAGVTQSPTHLIKTRGQQVTLRCSPISGHKSVSWYQQVLGQGPQFIFQYYEKEERGRGNFPDRFSARQFPNYSSELNVNALLLGDSALYLCASSLWGVDYNSPLHFGNGTRLTVT.

As concerns this clonotype: A junction end diverges from the germline sequence, so it may reflect a read error. This chain connects TRBV5-1 to TRBJ2-2; D may be TRBD1 or TRBD2 (5 bases each). The CDR3 runs 14 residues. CDR1 is SGHRS and CDR2 is YFSETQ in the germline V gene. CDR3 DNA sequence: TGCGCCAGCAGCTTGCGACAGAACACCGGGGAGCTGTTATTT. It encodes CASSLRQNTGELLF.

The V call is TRBV5-1, the J call TRBJ1-4, with D perhaps matching TRBD1 (5 bases). This CDR3 has 18 amino acids. The germline CDR1 and CDR2 sequences are SGHRS and YFSETQ. Trimming pared 1 base from V and 5 bases from J, leaving 21 bases between. CDR3 DNA: TGCGCCAGCAGCTTGCTCCCACTGAGCAGGGCCAACAATGAAAAACTGTTTTTT. It translates to CASSLLPLSRANNEKLFF.

This clonotype is medium-sized by share. The chain has TRBV7-2 and TRBJ1-2; 9 positions match TRBD1. The V gene end was trimmed by 5 bases and the J gene end by 3 bases; junction bases not matched to a gene: 13. From germline, CDR1 is SGHTA and CDR2 FQGNSA. The CDR3 is made up of 17 amino acids. Here the CDR3 DNA reads TGTGCCAGCAGCAGAGATCTCGGGACAGGGTCAGACTATGGCTACACCTTC. Translating gives CASSRDLGTGSDYGYTF.

The chain has TRBV15 and TRBJ1-5, with a weak D call TRBD1 (5 bases). This CDR3 is built from 15 residues. The germline V and J ends were trimmed by 4 bases and 5 bases, with 15 bases remaining between them. Germline V gene sequence: CDR1 LNHNV, CDR2 YYDKDF (reference sequence). CDR3 DNA sequence: TGTGCCACCAGCAAGACAGATCTAGCGGATCAGCCCCAGCATTTT. This codes for CATSKTDLADQPQHF.

V usage is TRBV7-2 and J usage is TRBJ2-3; D gene uncertain. Germline-derived CDR1 and CDR2 are SGHTA and FQGNSA. This CDR3 comprises 13 residues. V was pared by 4 bases and J by 3 bases, with 8 bases between. CDR3 loop: CASSWVQTDTQYF. CDR3 in DNA: TGTGCCAGCAGCTGGGTACAGACAGATACGCAGTATTTT.

The chain employs TRBV28 and TRBJ2-5; D is ambiguous. Trimming left V 6 bases short and J 1 base short, with 15 bases between. The length of the CDR3 is 15 residues. Germline values: CDR1 MDHEN, CDR2 SYDVKM. This chain's CDR3 is CASSPPTLPQETQYF. In nucleotides, the CDR3 is TGTGCCAGCAGCCCTCCCACACTTCCCCAAGAGACCCAGTACTTC. Combining the CDR3 with reference TRBV28 and TRBJ2-5 gives the whole variable domain DVKVTQSSRYLVKRTGEKVFLECVQDMDHENMFWYRQDPGLGLRLIYFSYDVKMKEKGDIPEGYSVSREKKERFSLILESASTNQTSMYLCASSPPTLPQETQYFGPGTRLLVL.

This chain connects TRBV18 to TRBJ2-3; D is ambiguous. The V gene's germline CDR1 is KGHSH and CDR2 LQKENI. Between the trimmed V and J ends, which lost 3 bases and 2 bases, there was a span of 6 bases. The length of the CDR3 is 13 residues. In DNA, the CDR3 is TGTGCCAGCTCACCCGGCCCCACAGATACGCAGTATTTT. Translating it yields CASSPGPTDTQYF.